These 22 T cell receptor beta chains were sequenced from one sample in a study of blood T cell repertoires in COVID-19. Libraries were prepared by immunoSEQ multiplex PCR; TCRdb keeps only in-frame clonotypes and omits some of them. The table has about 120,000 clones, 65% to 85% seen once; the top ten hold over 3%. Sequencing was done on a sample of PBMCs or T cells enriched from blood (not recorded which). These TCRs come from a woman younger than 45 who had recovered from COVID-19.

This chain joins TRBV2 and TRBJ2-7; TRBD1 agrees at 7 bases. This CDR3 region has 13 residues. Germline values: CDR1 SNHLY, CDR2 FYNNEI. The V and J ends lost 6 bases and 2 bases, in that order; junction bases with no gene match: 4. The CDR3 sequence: CASRAQGPYEQYF. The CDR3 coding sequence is TGTGCCAGCAGGGCACAGGGGCCCTACGAGCAGTACTTC.

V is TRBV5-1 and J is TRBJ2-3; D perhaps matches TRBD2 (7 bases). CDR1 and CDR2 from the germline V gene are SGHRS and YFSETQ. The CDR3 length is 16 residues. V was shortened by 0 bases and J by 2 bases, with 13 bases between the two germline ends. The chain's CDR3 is CASSLAGGGLTDTQYF. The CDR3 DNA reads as TGCGCCAGCAGCTTGGCTGGCGGGGGCCTCACAGATACGCAGTATTTT.

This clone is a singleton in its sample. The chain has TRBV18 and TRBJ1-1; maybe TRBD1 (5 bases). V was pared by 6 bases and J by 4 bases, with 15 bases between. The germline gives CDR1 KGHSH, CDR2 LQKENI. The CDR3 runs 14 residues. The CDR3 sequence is CASSISRGSTEAFF. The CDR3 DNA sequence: TGTGCCAGCTCCATATCTCGGGGGTCCACTGAAGCTTTCTTT.

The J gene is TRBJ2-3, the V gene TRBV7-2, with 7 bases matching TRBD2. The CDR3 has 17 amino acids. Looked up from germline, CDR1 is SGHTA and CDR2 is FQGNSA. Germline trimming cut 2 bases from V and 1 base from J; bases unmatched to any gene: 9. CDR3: CASSLPPTSLRTDTQYF. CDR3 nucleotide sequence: TGTGCCAGCAGCTTACCCCCGACTAGCCTCCGCACAGATACGCAGTATTTT. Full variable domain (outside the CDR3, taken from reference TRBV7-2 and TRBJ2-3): GAGVSQSPSNKVTEKGKDVELRCDPISGHTALYWYRQSLGQGLEFLIYFQGNSAPDKSGLPSDRFSAERTGGSVSTLTIQRTQQEDSAVYLCASSLPPTSLRTDTQYFGPGTRLTVL.

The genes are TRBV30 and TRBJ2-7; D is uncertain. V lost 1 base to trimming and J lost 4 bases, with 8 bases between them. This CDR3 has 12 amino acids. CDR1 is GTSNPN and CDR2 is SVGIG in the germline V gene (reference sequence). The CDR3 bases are TGTGCCTGGAGTGCCTCTGCGTACGAGCAGTACTTC. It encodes CAWSASAYEQYF.

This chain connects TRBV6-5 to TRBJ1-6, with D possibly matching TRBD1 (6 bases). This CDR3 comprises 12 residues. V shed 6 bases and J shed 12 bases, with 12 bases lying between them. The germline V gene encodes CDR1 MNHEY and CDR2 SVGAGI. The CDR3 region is CASSTGILPLHF. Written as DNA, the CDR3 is TGTGCCAGCAGCACAGGGATCTTACCCCTCCACTTT.

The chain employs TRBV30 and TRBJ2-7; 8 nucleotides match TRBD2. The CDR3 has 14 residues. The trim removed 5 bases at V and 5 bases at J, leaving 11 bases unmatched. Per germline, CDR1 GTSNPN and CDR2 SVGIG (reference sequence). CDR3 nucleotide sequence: TGTGCCTGGTCGAGCGGGAGAGGAAGAGACGAGCAGTACTTC. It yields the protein CAWSSGRGRDEQYF.

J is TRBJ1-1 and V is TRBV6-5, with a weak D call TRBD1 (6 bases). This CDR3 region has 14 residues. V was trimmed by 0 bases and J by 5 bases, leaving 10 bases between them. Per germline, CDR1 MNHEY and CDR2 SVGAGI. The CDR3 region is CASSYSGGATEAFF. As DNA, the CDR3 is TGTGCCAGCAGTTACTCGGGGGGGGCGACTGAAGCTTTCTTT.

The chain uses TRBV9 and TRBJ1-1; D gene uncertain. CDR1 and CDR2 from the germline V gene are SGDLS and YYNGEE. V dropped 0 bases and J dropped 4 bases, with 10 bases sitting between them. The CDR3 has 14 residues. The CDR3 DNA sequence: TGTGCCAGCAGCGTAGGGCAGGCAGGCACTGAAGCTTTCTTT. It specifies CASSVGQAGTEAFF.

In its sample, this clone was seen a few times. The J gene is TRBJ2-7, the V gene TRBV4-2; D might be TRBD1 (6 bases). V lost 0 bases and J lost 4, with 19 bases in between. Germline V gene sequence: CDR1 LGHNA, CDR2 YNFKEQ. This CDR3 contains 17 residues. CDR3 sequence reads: CASSQDHVLGALYEQYF. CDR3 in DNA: TGTGCCAGCAGCCAAGATCACGTTTTGGGGGCACTTTACGAGCAGTACTTC.

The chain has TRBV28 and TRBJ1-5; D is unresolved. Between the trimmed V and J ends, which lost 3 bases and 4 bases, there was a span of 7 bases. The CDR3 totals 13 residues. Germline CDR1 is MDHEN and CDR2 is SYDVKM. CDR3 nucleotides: TGTGCCAGCAGTTTTCAGTTGAATCAGCCCCAGCATTTT. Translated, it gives CASSFQLNQPQHF. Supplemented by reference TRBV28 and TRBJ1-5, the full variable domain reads DVKVTQSSRYLVKRTGEKVFLECVQDMDHENMFWYRQDPGLGLRLIYFSYDVKMKEKGDIPEGYSVSREKKERFSLILESASTNQTSMYLCASSFQLNQPQHFGDGTRLSIL.

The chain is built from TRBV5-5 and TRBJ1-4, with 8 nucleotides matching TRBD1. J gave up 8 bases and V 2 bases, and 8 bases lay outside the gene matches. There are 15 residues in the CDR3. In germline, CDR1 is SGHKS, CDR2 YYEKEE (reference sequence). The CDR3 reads CASSFEDRGSEKLFF. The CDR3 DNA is TGTGCCAGCAGCTTTGAAGACAGGGGCAGCGAAAAACTGTTTTTT.

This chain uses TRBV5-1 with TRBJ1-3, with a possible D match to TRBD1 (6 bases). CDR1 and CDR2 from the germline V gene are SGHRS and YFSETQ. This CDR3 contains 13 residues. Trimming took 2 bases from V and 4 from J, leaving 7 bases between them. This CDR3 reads CASSLQGGNTIYF. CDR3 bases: TGCGCCAGCAGCTTACAGGGAGGAAACACCATATATTTT.

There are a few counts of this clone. Written as DNA, the CDR3 is TGTGCCAGCAGTTACCGAGGGGGAGCCGGGAACACTGAAGCTTTCTTT. This sequence encodes CASSYRGGAGNTEAFF. The genes are TRBV6-5 and TRBJ1-1, with a possible D match to TRBD1 (6 bases). The germline gives CDR1 MNHEY, CDR2 SVGAGI. The CDR3 runs 16 residues. Trimming took 2 bases from V and 1 from J, leaving 14 bases between them.

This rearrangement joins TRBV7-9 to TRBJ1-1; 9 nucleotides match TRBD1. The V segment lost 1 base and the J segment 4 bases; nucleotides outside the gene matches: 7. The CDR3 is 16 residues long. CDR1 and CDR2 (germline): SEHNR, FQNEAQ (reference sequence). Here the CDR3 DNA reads TGTGCCAGCAGCTTAGGGGACAGGGTAGTGCGCACTGAAGCTTTCTTT. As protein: CASSLGDRVVRTEAFF.

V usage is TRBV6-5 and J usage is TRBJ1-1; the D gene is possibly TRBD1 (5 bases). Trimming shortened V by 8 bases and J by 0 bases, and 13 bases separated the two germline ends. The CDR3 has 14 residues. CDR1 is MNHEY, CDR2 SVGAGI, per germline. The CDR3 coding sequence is TGTGCCAGCCCGGGCCTCAGGGTGAACACTGAAGCTTTCTTT. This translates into CASPGLRVNTEAFF.

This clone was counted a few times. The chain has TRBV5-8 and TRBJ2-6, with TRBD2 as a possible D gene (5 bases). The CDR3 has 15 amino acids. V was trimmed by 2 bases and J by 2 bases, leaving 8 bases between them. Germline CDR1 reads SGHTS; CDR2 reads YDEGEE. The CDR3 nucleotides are TGTGCCAGCAGCTTTAAGCGGACTGGGGCCAACGTCCTGACTTTC. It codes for CASSFKRTGANVLTF. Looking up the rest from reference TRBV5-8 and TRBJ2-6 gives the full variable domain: EAGVTQSPTHLIKTRGQQATLRCSPISGHTSVYWYQQALGLGLQFLLWYDEGEERNRGNFPPRFSGRQFPNYSSELNVNALELEDSALYLCASSFKRTGANVLTFGAGSRLTVL.

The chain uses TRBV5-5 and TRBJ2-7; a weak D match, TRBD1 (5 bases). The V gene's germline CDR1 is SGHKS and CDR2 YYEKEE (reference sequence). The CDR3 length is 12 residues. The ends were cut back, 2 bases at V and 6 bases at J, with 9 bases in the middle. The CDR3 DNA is TGTGCCAGCAGCTTCCAGGGTGCCGAGCAGTACTTC. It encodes CASSFQGAEQYF.

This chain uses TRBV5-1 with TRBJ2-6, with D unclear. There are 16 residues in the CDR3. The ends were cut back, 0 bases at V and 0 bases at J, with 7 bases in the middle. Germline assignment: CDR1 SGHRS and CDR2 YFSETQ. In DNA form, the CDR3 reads TGCGCCAGCAGCTTGGGGGCGACCTCTGGGGCCAACGTCCTGACTTTC. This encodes CASSLGATSGANVLTF.

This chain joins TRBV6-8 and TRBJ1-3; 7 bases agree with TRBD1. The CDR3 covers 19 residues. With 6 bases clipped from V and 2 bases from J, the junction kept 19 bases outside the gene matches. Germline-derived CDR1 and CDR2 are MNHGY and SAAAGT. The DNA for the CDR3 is TGTGCCAGCAGCCCAAGGCGGGACAGACAAAAGGTCGCTGGAAACACCATATATTTT. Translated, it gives CASSPRRDRQKVAGNTIYF.

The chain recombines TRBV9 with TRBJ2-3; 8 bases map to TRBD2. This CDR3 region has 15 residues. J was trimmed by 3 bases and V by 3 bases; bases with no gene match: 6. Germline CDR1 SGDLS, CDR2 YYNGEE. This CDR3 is CASSASAGGTDTQYF. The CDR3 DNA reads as TGTGCCAGCAGCGCATCGGCGGGGGGTACAGATACGCAGTATTTT. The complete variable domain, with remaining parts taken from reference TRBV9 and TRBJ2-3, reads DSGVTQTPKHLITATGQRVTLRCSPRSGDLSVYWYQQSLDQGLQFLIQYYNGEERAKGNILERFSAQQFPDLHSELNLSSLELGDSALYFCASSASAGGTDTQYFGPGTRLTVL.

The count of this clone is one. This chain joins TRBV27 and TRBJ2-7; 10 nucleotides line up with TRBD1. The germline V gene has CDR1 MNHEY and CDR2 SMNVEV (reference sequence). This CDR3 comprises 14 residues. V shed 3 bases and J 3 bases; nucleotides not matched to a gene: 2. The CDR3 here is CASSFGQGVYEQYF. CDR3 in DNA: TGTGCCAGCAGTTTCGGACAGGGGGTCTACGAGCAGTACTTC.